The present T cell receptor (beta chain) was sequenced within a study of control samples from healthy donors and cancer patients. This CDR3 comprises 15 residues. With 4 bases removed from V and 4 bases from J, the gap between germline ends came to 18 bases. Germline V gene sequence: CDR1 GTSNPN, CDR2 SVGIG (reference sequence). The protocol was immunoSEQ multiplex PCR, while the TCRdb copy is restricted to in-frame clones and leaves out a portion. The data contain about 120,000 clones, around 92% of them singletons. This clonotype was obtained from a man aged 80 or over with head and neck cancer. The V gene is TRBV30, the J gene TRBJ2-3; D call uncertain. The sample taken for sequencing was PBMCs. The DNA of the CDR3 is TGTGCCTGGAAAATAGGCGTAGGAAGGTCAGATACGCAGTATTTT. Protein product: CAWKIGVGRSDTQYF.